This T cell receptor beta chain came from a study of blood T cell repertoires in COVID-19. Method: immunoSEQ multiplex PCR; TCRdb's copy keeps in-frame clones and lacks some. The sample has roughly 290,000 clones; 87% are singletons. V was shortened by 3 bases and J by 7 bases, with 9 bases between the two germline ends. The CDR3 runs 12 residues. The germline gives CDR1 SEHNR, CDR2 FQNEAQ (reference sequence). Source material: PBMCs or T cells enriched from blood (not recorded which). The V and J genes are TRBV7-9 and TRBJ1-2, with TRBD1 as a possible D gene (5 bases). This sequence originates from a woman between 35 and 50 years old who had recovered from COVID-19. In DNA form, the CDR3 reads TGTGCCAGCAGCTTCACAGGCGGTGGCTACACCTTC. Translation: CASSFTGGGYTF.